Below are 8 T cell receptor beta chains sequenced from a single sample in a study of quantifying T cell responses using KT2 cells (dated by TCRdb to the late 2010s). The study in broad terms: RNA was DNase-treated and reverse transcribed with TCR alpha and beta constant-region primers, mostly using SuperScript III.

The library was built by means of UMI-ligation and nested PCR. The instrument was an Illumina MiSeq. T4 RNA ligase 1 was used to ligate a single-stranded oligonucleotide containing the Illumina SP2 sequence and a UMI to the 3' end of the cDNA. PCR1 ran three to four cycles (98°C 15 s, 69°C 30 s, 72°C 40 s); the beta primer was an equimolar mix of RC1.1 and RC1.2 covering TRBC1 and TRBC2. TCRdb redid the processing of the public reads, applying fastp at Q25 and MiXCR, and retained in-frame beta chains. One record per CDR3 amino acid sequence lists the most common genes and DNA. This sample comprises approximately 60,000 distinct CDR3 sequences, roughly 12% of them detected only once. 9.4% of the sample goes to the ten largest clones. The specimen sequenced was PBMCs spiked with cells of the T cell clone KT2. These receptors all come from a human donor.

The gene calls are TRBV2 and TRBJ2-5, with D unclear. CDR1 is SNHLY and CDR2 is FYNNEI in the germline V gene. The CDR3 length is 14 residues. V was shortened by 4 bases and J by 0 bases, with 9 bases between the two germline ends. The DNA for the CDR3 is TGTGCCAGCAGTGTTTGGCAGAACCAAGAGACCCAGTACTTC. Translation gives CASSVWQNQETQYF. Combining the CDR3 with reference TRBV2 and TRBJ2-5 gives the whole variable domain EPEVTQTPSHQVTQMGQEVILRCVPISNHLYFYWYRQILGQKVEFLVSFYNNEISEKSEIFDDQFSVERPDGSNFTLKIRSTKLEDSAMYFCASSVWQNQETQYFGPGTRLLVL.

The gene calls are TRBV11-2 and TRBJ1-2, with 8 bases lining up with TRBD1. From germline, CDR1 is SGHAT and CDR2 FQNNGV. V dropped 6 bases and J dropped 7; count of bases not matched to a gene: 10. The CDR3 extends over 14 amino acids. The CDR3 region is CASRSLRGRGGYTF. The CDR3 region has the DNA TGTGCCAGCAGGTCCCTCAGGGGGCGAGGTGGCTACACCTTC.

The chain employs TRBV2 and TRBJ2-1; D not resolved. Germline loops: CDR1 SNHLY, CDR2 FYNNEI. The V and J ends lost 7 bases and 6 bases respectively, with 13 bases between them. CDR3 length: 13 residues. The CDR3: CASTEPQFNEQFF. The CDR3 DNA reads as TGTGCCAGCACCGAACCCCAGTTCAATGAGCAGTTCTTC.

This clonotype was recorded once. DNA for the CDR3: TGTGCCAGTTTACTCCGCGGGGTTCCTGAAGCTTTCTTT. As protein: CASLLRGVPEAFF. The chain employs TRBV19 and TRBJ1-1; D is unresolved. Trimming took 8 bases from V and 6 from J, leaving 16 bases between them. The CDR3 consists of 13 residues. CDR1 is LNHDA, CDR2 SQIVND, per germline (reference sequence).

The chain recombines TRBV6-2 or TRBV6-3 with TRBJ2-6; no reliable D call. The CDR3 is 16 residues long. V lost 2 bases, J lost 1 base, and 9 bases lay in between. Germline V gene sequence: CDR1 MNHEY, CDR2 SVGEGT. The CDR3 spells CASSYGMRSGANVLTF. The CDR3 DNA is TGTGCCAGCAGTTACGGAATGAGATCTGGGGCCAACGTCCTGACTTTC.

This clonotype was picked up a small number of times. J is TRBJ1-4 and V is TRBV10-3; 7 bases align to TRBD1. CDR1 and CDR2 from the germline V gene are ENHRY and SYGVKD. V was clipped by 0 bases and J by 8 bases; unmatched bases: 0. The CDR3 is 13 residues long. The chain's CDR3 is CAISESTGEKLFF. DNA for the CDR3: TGTGCCATCAGTGAGTCGACAGGGGAAAAACTGTTTTTT.

This clonotype was counted at least ten times. This sequence joins TRBV6-2 or TRBV6-3 and TRBJ1-5; D may be TRBD1 (6 bases). Germline loops: CDR1 MNHEY, CDR2 SVGEGT. The CDR3 runs 15 residues. V was clipped by 6 bases and J by 2 bases, with 14 bases between them. The DNA of the CDR3 is TGTGCCAGCAGCCCTGGAGGGGGGGGCAATCAGCCCCAGCATTTT. Amino acids: CASSPGGGGNQPQHF.

This clonotype came up a few times. This chain joins TRBV7-8 and TRBJ2-3; D may be TRBD2 (6 bases). CDR1 SGHVS and CDR2 FQNEAQ come from the germline V gene. V was pared by 3 bases and J by 3 bases, with 19 bases between. The CDR3 covers 17 residues. CDR3 region: CASSFRGWRLGTDTQYF. The CDR3 nucleotides are TGTGCCAGCAGCTTCAGAGGGTGGCGACTAGGAACAGATACGCAGTATTTT.